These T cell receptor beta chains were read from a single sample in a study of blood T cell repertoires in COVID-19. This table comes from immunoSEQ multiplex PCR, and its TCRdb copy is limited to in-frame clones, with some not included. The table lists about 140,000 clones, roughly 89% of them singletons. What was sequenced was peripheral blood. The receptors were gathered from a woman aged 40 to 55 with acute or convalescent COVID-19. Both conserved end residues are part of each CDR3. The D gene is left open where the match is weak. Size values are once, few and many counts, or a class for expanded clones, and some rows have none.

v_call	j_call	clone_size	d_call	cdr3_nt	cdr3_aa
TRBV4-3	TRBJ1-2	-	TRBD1	TGCGCCAGCAGCCAAGTGAATTGGGACAGGCCCAACGGCTACACCTTC	CASSQVNWDRPNGYTF
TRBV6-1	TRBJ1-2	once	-	TGTGCCAGCAGTGAAAAAGCCTATGGCTACACCTTC	CASSEKAYGYTF
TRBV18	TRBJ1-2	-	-	TGTGCCAGCTCACCACCGAACCGGGAGAGGTATGGCTACACCTTC	CASSPPNRERYGYTF
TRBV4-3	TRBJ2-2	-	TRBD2	TGCGCCAGCAGCCCGTTGGCGGGAGGCACCGGGGAGCTGTTTTTT	CASSPLAGGTGELFF
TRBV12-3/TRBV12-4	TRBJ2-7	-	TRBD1	TGTGCCACCAGACAGGGGGCCTACGAGCAGTACTTC	CATRQGAYEQYF
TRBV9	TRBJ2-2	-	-	TGTGCCAGCAGCCCGGACTCGGGCGGGGAGCTGTTTTTT	CASSPDSGGELFF
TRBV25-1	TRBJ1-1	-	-	TGTGCCAGCAGTGAAACCCTTAAGGACGGGGACACTGAAGCTTTCTTT	CASSETLKDGDTEAFF
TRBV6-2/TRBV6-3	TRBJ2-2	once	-	TGTGCCAGCAGGTACCCATCCACCGGGGAGCTGTTTTTT	CASRYPSTGELFF
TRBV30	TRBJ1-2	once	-	TGTGCCTGGAGTGTAACAGCCTGGGATGGCTACACCTTC	CAWSVTAWDGYTF
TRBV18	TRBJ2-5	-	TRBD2	TGTGCCAGCTCACCACTGACCACGGGGTCTAGGGCGGGGGTCCAAGAGACCCAGTACTTC	CASSPLTTGSRAGVQETQYF
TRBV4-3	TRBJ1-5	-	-	TGCGCCAGCAGCCAAGACGTAAATCAGCCCCAGCATTTT	CASSQDVNQPQHF
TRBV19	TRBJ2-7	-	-	TGTGCCAGTAGTTACATTGGGGCCGAGCAGTACTTC	CASSYIGAEQYF
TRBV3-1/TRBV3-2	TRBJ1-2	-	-	TGTGCCAGCAGCCAACCCCCATCGGGGGGGTCTAACTATGGCTACACCTTC	CASSQPPSGGSNYGYTF
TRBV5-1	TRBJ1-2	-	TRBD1	TGCGCCAGCAGCGAGGGACAGGGGGCCGAGTCTAACTATGGCTACACCTTC	CASSEGQGAESNYGYTF
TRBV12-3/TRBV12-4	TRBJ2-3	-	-	TGTGCCAGCAGCCTACTAGGCCTAACGCAGTATTTT	CASSLLGLTQYF
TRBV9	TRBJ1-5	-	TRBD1	TGTGCCAGCAGCGTAGGCGGGGACAGCCTACATCAGCCCCAGCATTTT	CASSVGGDSLHQPQHF
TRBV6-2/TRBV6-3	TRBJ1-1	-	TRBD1	TGTGCCAGCAGTTTCAGGACAGGGACGAACACTGAAGCTTTCTTT	CASSFRTGTNTEAFF
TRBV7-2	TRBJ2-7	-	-	TGTGCCAGCAGCTTACGCAGGGATAGCAACGAGCAGTACTTC	CASSLRRDSNEQYF
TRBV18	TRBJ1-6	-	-	TGTGCCAGCTCACTCCAAGTGAGGAGCTCCTATAATTCACCCCTCCACTTT	CASSLQVRSSYNSPLHF
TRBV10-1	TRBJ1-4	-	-	TGCGCCAGCAGTGCCCAGGATAATGAAAAACTGTTTTTT	CASSAQDNEKLFF
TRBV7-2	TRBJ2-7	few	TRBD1	TGTGCCAGCAGCTTATCCCGGGACAGGGGGCTCTACGAGCAGTACTTC	CASSLSRDRGLYEQYF
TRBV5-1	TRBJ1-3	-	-	TGCGCCAGCAGCTTGGCGGGTTCTTCCGGAAACACCATATATTTT	CASSLAGSSGNTIYF
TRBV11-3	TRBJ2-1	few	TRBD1	TGTGCCAGCAGCTTTAACGGCAGGGGGCGGCCCGGGGACAATGAGCAGTTCTTC	CASSFNGRGRPGDNEQFF
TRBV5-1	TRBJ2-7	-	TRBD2	TGCGCCAGCAGAACCGGGACTAGCGGGAGGGGGTCCTACGAGCAGTACTTC	CASRTGTSGRGSYEQYF
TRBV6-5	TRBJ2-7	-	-	TGTGCCAGCAGTTACTCGAGGCTGAGGACAACCTACGAGCAGTACTTC	CASSYSRLRTTYEQYF
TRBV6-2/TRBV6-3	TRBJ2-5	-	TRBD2	TGTGCCAGCAGTTACCAGAAACCATCGGCGGGAGTCTGGGAGACCCAGTACTTC	CASSYQKPSAGVWETQYF
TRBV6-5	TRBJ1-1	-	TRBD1	TGTGCCAGCAGTTACTCAGTATCTCAGGGGGCCACTGAAGCTTTCTTT	CASSYSVSQGATEAFF
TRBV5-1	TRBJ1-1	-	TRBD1	TGCGCCAGCAGCTTGGACCGGGACAGGGGGCTGGGCACTGAAGCTTTCTTT	CASSLDRDRGLGTEAFF
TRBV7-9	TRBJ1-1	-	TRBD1	TGTGCCAGCAGCTTAGGGGCAGGGGGACACACTGAAGCTTTCTTT	CASSLGAGGHTEAFF
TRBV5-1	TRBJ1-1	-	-	TGCGCCAGCGGGTTAGGGGGGAACACTGAAGCTTTCTTT	CASGLGGNTEAFF
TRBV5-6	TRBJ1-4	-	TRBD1	TGTGCCAGCAGCTCTAGGGGGCTGGGTGAAAAACTGTTTTTT	CASSSRGLGEKLFF
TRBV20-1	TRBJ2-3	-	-	TGCAGTGCTAGTCGGGCGGGGGCCGAAACAGATACGCAGTATTTT	CSASRAGAETDTQYF
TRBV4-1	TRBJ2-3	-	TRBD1	TGCGCCAGCAGCCTCGACAGGGGGCCTAGCACAGATACGCAGTATTTT	CASSLDRGPSTDTQYF
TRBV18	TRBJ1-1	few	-	TGTGCCAGCTCACCAATAGGGAGAATGAACACTGAAGCTTTCTTT	CASSPIGRMNTEAFF
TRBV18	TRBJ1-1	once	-	TGTGCCAGCTCACAACAGCCGCTGAACACTGAAGCTTTCTTT	CASSQQPLNTEAFF
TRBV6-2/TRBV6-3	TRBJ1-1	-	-	TGTGCCAGCAGTTACGACCCCGACAGGGAAGCTTTCTTT	CASSYDPDREAFF
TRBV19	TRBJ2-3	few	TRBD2	TGTGCCAGTAGTCCTGGGATCAGCGGGGGGACAGATACGCAGTATTTT	CASSPGISGGTDTQYF
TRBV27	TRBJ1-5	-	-	TGTGCCAGCAGTCCCTCCCAGGGTCAGCCCCAGCATTTT	CASSPSQGQPQHF
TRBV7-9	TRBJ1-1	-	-	TGTGCCAGCAGCTTAGACGGGGGGGCTGAAGCTTTCTTT	CASSLDGGAEAFF
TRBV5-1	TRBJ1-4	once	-	TGCGCCAGCAGCTTGGATACGGGAGAAAAACTGTTTTTT	CASSLDTGEKLFF
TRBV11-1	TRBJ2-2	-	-	TGTGCCAGCAGCTTGGGGCCAGGGTCGAACACCGGGGAGCTGTTTTTT	CASSLGPGSNTGELFF
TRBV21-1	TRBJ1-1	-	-	TGTGCCAGCAGCAAGGAAGGGGACAGCACTGAAGCTTTCTTT	CASSKEGDSTEAFF
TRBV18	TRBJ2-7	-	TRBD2	TGTGCCAGCTCAAGCGGGACGACGGGCGAGCAGTACTTC	CASSSGTTGEQYF
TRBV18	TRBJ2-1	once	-	TGTGCCAGCTCACCAACGGTAGCGGTTTACAATGAGCAGTTCTTC	CASSPTVAVYNEQFF
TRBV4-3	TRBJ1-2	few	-	TGCGCCAGCAGCCTTTTCGGTGCTAACTATGGCTACACCTTC	CASSLFGANYGYTF
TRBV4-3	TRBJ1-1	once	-	TGCGCCAGCAGCCCCATAGGGGTGATGAACACTGAAGCTTTCTTT	CASSPIGVMNTEAFF